This entry lists 11 T cell receptor beta chains sequenced from one sample in a study of PD-1 blockade in classical Hodgkin lymphoma. Regarding time point: newly diagnosed, previously untreated cHL patient sample. The data were produced by immunoSEQ multiplex PCR, yet TCRdb's version contains in-frame clones alone and is incomplete. The profile shows fewer than 35,000 clones, approximately 94% of them singletons. The sample was peripheral blood mononuclear cells (PBMCs). Receptor source: a human donor with classical Hodgkin lymphoma.

The chain links TRBV7-2 to TRBJ2-1; 12 positions match TRBD2. Trimming at V came to 4 bases and at J to 8 bases, leaving 3 bases not matched to a gene. Germline V CDR1 and CDR2: SGHTA, FQGNSA. The CDR3 has 14 residues. The CDR3 loop is CASSWLAGGDEQFF. The CDR3, as DNA: TGTGCCAGCAGCTGGCTAGCGGGAGGGGATGAGCAGTTCTTC.

The chain joins TRBV11-3 to TRBJ2-2, with D possibly being TRBD2 (7 bases). The CDR3 runs 14 residues. The V and J ends lost 5 bases and 9 bases respectively, with 16 bases between them. The germline V gene encodes CDR1 SGHNT and CDR2 YENEEA. The CDR3: CASSKGGGFRELFF. DNA of the CDR3: TGTGCCAGCAGCAAAGGGGGAGGGTTCCGGGAGCTGTTTTTT.

This chain links TRBV25-1 with TRBJ2-7; possibly TRBD2 for D (6 bases). Trimming left V 3 bases short and J 5 bases short, with 14 bases between. Per the germline V gene, CDR1 is MGHDK and CDR2 is SYGVNS. CDR3 size: 14 residues. The CDR3 region is CASSDPGSKNEQYF. CDR3 DNA sequence: TGTGCCAGCAGTGACCCCGGGAGTAAAAACGAGCAGTACTTC.

This clone appeared a single time. The V and J genes are TRBV28 and TRBJ1-1, with 7 bases aligning to TRBD1. Germline-derived CDR1 and CDR2 are MDHEN and SYDVKM. This CDR3 contains 16 residues. Germline trimming cut 5 bases from V and 0 bases from J; bases unmatched to any gene: 9. The CDR3 nucleotides are TGTGCCAGCAGTCGGACTCAGGGACAGATGAACACTGAAGCTTTCTTT. It translates to CASSRTQGQMNTEAFF.

A word on this clone: Sequence at one end of the junction differs from germline and may be a read error. The CDR3 region is CASSLGVRGGVHF. The CDR3 nucleotides read TGCGCCAGCAGCTTGGGGGTCCGCGGAGGCGTACACTTC. The chain couples TRBV5-1 to TRBJ2-7; possibly TRBD2 for D (5 bases). The CDR3 length is 13 residues. Germline values: CDR1 SGHRS, CDR2 YFSETQ.

This chain joins TRBV6-1 and TRBJ2-1; D gene uncertain. Germline V gene sequence: CDR1 MNHNS, CDR2 SASEGT. Trimming removed 4 bases at V and 12 bases at J, with 13 bases between. The CDR3 covers 12 residues. CDR3 sequence reads: CASSGLPTRQFF. The CDR3 DNA is TGTGCCAGCAGTGGACTGCCGACGCGGCAGTTCTTC.

The V call is TRBV4-2, the J call TRBJ2-5; the D gene could be TRBD1 or TRBD2 (5 bases each). Trimming left V 0 bases short and J 5 bases short, with 13 bases between. Germline values: CDR1 LGHNA, CDR2 YNFKEQ. This CDR3 has 15 amino acids. CDR3 amino acids: CASSQDRGSAETQYF. The CDR3 region has the DNA TGTGCCAGCAGCCAAGATCGGGGCAGCGCGGAGACCCAGTACTTC.

The V gene is TRBV7-8, the J gene TRBJ1-4; D perhaps matches TRBD1 (5 bases). Trimming cost V 5 bases and J 8 bases, with 18 bases left between them. The CDR3 consists of 15 residues. Germline loops: CDR1 SGHVS, CDR2 FQNEAQ. CDR3 coding DNA: TGTGCCAGCAGCCTTAACAGGTTACGAGGGGAAAAACTGTTTTTT. This sequence encodes CASSLNRLRGEKLFF.

The V and J genes are TRBV7-2 and TRBJ1-2; unclear D gene. The CDR3 is 13 residues long. Germline loops: CDR1 SGHTA, CDR2 FQGNSA. The V and J ends lost 0 bases and 5 bases respectively, with 7 bases between them. The CDR3 nucleotides are TGTGCCAGCAGCTTAGCGGAAGGTTATGGCTACACCTTC. It yields the protein CASSLAEGYGYTF.

V gene TRBV10-3 combines with J gene TRBJ1-3; D is possibly TRBD1 (5 bases). The CDR3 extends over 16 amino acids. With 6 bases removed from V and 7 bases from J, the gap between germline ends came to 22 bases. Germline V CDR1 and CDR2: ENHRY, SYGVKD. The CDR3 nucleotides read TGTGCCATCAGCGGATTCAAGGACATACGAGCGAACACCATATATTTT. This gives the protein CAISGFKDIRANTIYF.

This clone was picked up a small number of times. The CDR3 reads CASSSGTGRYEQYF. The CDR3 DNA is TGTGCCAGCAGCTCCGGGACAGGTCGATACGAGCAGTACTTC. The rearrangement uses TRBV11-3 and TRBJ2-7, with 8 bases aligning to TRBD1. The CDR3 is 14 amino acids. Trimming at V came to 4 bases and at J to 4 bases, leaving 6 bases not matched to a gene. Germline V gene sequence: CDR1 SGHNT, CDR2 YENEEA.